The 29 T cell receptor beta chains in this list originate from one sample, sequenced in a study of cytomegalovirus exposure and HLA in healthy donors. PCR used 60 Vbeta primers and 13 Jbeta primers. TCRdb's table, derived via immunoSEQ multiplex PCR, lists solely in-frame clones and lacks some. The top ten hold approximately 2.5% of the sample, which has over 100,000 clones, approximately 80% seen once. Sequencing was carried out using PBMCs. The receptors shown here come from a female donor in good health and CMV-seronegative.

The chain joins TRBV13 to TRBJ2-3, with D possibly matching TRBD2 (5 bases). V was pared by 4 bases and J by 6 bases, with 8 bases between. Germline V lookup: CDR1 PRHDT, CDR2 FYEKMQ (reference sequence). The CDR3 spans 12 residues. CDR3 amino acids: CASSYGVDTQYF. As DNA, the CDR3 is TGTGCCAGCAGCTACGGGGTTGATACGCAGTATTTT.

V usage is TRBV29-1 and J usage is TRBJ2-5; possible D gene TRBD2, 5 bases. This CDR3 region has 14 residues. CDR1 and CDR2 (germline): SQVTM, ANQGSEA. Trimming shortened V by 5 bases and J by 5 bases, and 18 bases separated the two germline ends. This CDR3 reads CSVKDRSRRETQYF. DNA of the CDR3: TGCAGCGTTAAGGACCGATCCCGGAGGGAGACCCAGTACTTC.

The V call is TRBV5-8, the J call TRBJ2-5; 9 bases are shared with TRBD1. The J call is uncertain, as TRBJ2-7 better fits the DNA end. Looked up from germline, CDR1 is SGHTS and CDR2 is YDEGEE. This CDR3 is 15 amino acids long. CDR3 DNA: TGTGCCAGCAGCCTGAGGTGGGACAGGGTTCACGAGCAGTACTTC. The encoded protein is CASSLRWDRVHEQYF.

The rearrangement links TRBV18 to TRBJ2-7; 9 nucleotides agree with TRBD1. Germline CDR1 is KGHSH and CDR2 is LQKENI. CDR3 length: 15 residues. With V trimmed by 0 bases and J by 2 bases, 2 bases remained unmatched. DNA of the CDR3: TGTGCCAGCTCACCACCGGGACAGGGAGCCTACGAGCAGTACTTC. Its translation is CASSPPGQGAYEQYF.

The gene calls are TRBV7-9 and TRBJ1-4; no clear D. CDR1 is SEHNR, CDR2 FQNEAQ, per germline (reference sequence). With 5 bases removed from V and 2 bases from J, the gap between germline ends came to 6 bases. This CDR3 spans 13 amino acids. Written as DNA, the CDR3 is TGTGCCAGCAGCACGGGGACTAATGAAAAACTGTTTTTT. As protein: CASSTGTNEKLFF.

The rearrangement links TRBV27 to TRBJ2-1; weak D call: TRBD1 (5 bases). Trimming took 4 bases from V and 0 from J, leaving 7 bases between them. The germline V gene has CDR1 MNHEY and CDR2 SMNVEV (reference sequence). The CDR3 is 14 residues long. The CDR3 region has the DNA TGTGCCAGCAGTTCAGGGTTCTCCTACAATGAGCAGTTCTTC. Amino acids: CASSSGFSYNEQFF.

The CDR3 loop is CASSFGTGFNEKLFF. The CDR3 DNA reads as TGTGCCAGCAGCTTCGGGACAGGCTTTAATGAAAAACTGTTTTTT. The chain is built from TRBV11-2 and TRBJ1-4; 8 bases are shared with TRBD1. V shed 3 bases, J shed 4 bases, and the junction held 4 bases outside the gene matches. Germline assignment: CDR1 SGHAT and CDR2 FQNNGV. The CDR3 extends over 15 amino acids.

V gene TRBV6-6 combines with J gene TRBJ2-7, with a weak D call TRBD1 (5 bases). The CDR3 sequence is 16 residues long. CDR1 and CDR2 (germline): MNHNY, SVGAGI (reference sequence). V gave up 0 bases and J gave up 0 bases, with 12 bases separating them. CDR3: CASSYSKGYSSYEQYF. The CDR3, as DNA: TGTGCCAGCAGTTACTCTAAGGGGTATAGCTCCTACGAGCAGTACTTC.

About this clone itself: One end of the junction fails to match germline, which may point to a read error. The CDR3: CASMGTLGEGF. CDR3 nucleotide sequence: TGTGCCAGCATGGGCACATTAGGAGAGGGATTT. The chain employs TRBV6-1 and TRBJ1-1; D is unclear. Germline CDR1 is MNHNS and CDR2 is SASEGT. The CDR3 covers 11 residues.

This chain joins TRBV7-9 and TRBJ2-2, with 10 bases fitting TRBD1. The CDR3 is made up of 15 amino acids. Per germline, CDR1 SEHNR and CDR2 FQNEAQ (reference sequence). The V gene end was trimmed by 2 bases and the J gene end by 6 bases; junction bases not matched to a gene: 3. The CDR3 sequence: CASSLRQGAAGELFF. CDR3 nucleotides: TGTGCCAGCAGCTTAAGACAGGGGGCCGCCGGGGAGCTGTTTTTT.

The chain combines TRBV7-9 with TRBJ1-2, with 7 positions matching TRBD1. Germline values: CDR1 SEHNR, CDR2 FQNEAQ (reference sequence). The V segment lost 5 bases and the J segment 4 bases; nucleotides outside the gene matches: 7. The CDR3 runs 14 residues. The CDR3 protein is CASSPTDRAYGYTF. In DNA, the CDR3 is TGTGCCAGCAGCCCGACAGACAGGGCCTATGGCTACACCTTC.

This clone has a handful of counts. The rearrangement links TRBV6-5 to TRBJ1-2, with D tentatively TRBD1 (6 bases). V was clipped by 5 bases and J by 7 bases, with 20 bases between them. The CDR3 spans 15 residues. The germline gives CDR1 MNHEY, CDR2 SVGAGI. The CDR3 DNA reads TGTGCCAGCAGTGGTTCACAGGGCCCCTCAGGTGGCTACACCTTC. Its translation: CASSGSQGPSGGYTF.

This clone was seen once. This rearrangement joins TRBV7-9 to TRBJ2-5, with 13 bases matching TRBD2. Germline V gene data show CDR1 as SEHNR and CDR2 as FQNEAQ (reference sequence). The trim removed 5 bases at V and 3 bases at J, leaving 3 bases unmatched. CDR3 size: 15 residues. CDR3 DNA: TGTGCCAGCAGCCCTACTAGCGGGGGGGAAGAGACCCAGTACTTC. Amino acids: CASSPTSGGEETQYF.

This clone occurred a few times. The chain uses TRBV29-1 and TRBJ1-1, with D tentatively TRBD1 (5 bases). Germline V gene data show CDR1 as SQVTM and CDR2 as ANQGSEA. The CDR3 runs to 11 residues. Written as DNA, the CDR3 is TGCAGTGCGGGGACCAACACTGAAGCTTTCTTT. This codes for CSAGTNTEAFF.

The chain is built from TRBV6-1 and TRBJ1-2; D is perhaps TRBD1 (6 bases). Germline CDR1 and CDR2: MNHNS and SASEGT. V lost 5 bases to trimming and J lost 2 bases, with 9 bases between them. The CDR3 runs to 13 residues. CDR3 amino acids: CASSNQGNYGYTF. The CDR3 coding sequence is TGTGCCAGCAGTAACCAGGGGAACTATGGCTACACCTTC.

The rearrangement uses TRBV7-2 and TRBJ2-1, with D tentatively TRBD1 (6 bases). Germline V gene lookup returns CDR1 SGHTA and CDR2 FQGNSA. This CDR3 has 16 residues. V lost 7 bases, J lost 0 bases, and 16 bases lay in between. This chain's CDR3 is CASTLVGQSSYNEQFF. The CDR3 region has the DNA TGTGCCAGCACCCTCGTCGGACAGAGCTCCTACAATGAGCAGTTCTTC.

This chain links TRBV5-1 with TRBJ1-2, with D uncertain. Germline CDR1 is SGHRS and CDR2 is YFSETQ. Trimming took 0 bases from V and 3 from J, leaving 21 bases between them. The CDR3 loop spans 18 amino acids. Here the CDR3 DNA reads TGCGCCAGCAGCTTGGTGGCGGCAGAAAATGAGGAATACTATGGCTACACCTTC. Residues: CASSLVAAENEEYYGYTF.

This sequence joins TRBV5-8 and TRBJ2-5; 7 bases are a match to TRBD2. CDR1 is SGHTS, CDR2 YDEGEE, per germline. V lost 8 bases to trimming and J lost 6 bases; unmatched junction nucleotides: 16. The CDR3 is 15 residues long. DNA for the CDR3: TGTGCCAGTGCCTGGGAGCGGGGCCCCCTTCAGACCCAGTACTTC. Amino acids: CASAWERGPLQTQYF.

The J gene is TRBJ1-2, the V gene TRBV6-5; D is ambiguous. V was pared by 6 bases and J by 5 bases, with 13 bases between. This CDR3 contains 13 residues. The germline CDR1 and CDR2 sequences are MNHEY and SVGAGI. CDR3 coding DNA: TGTGCCAGCAGCGCTTTTACTGGTTATGGCTACACCTTC. Translation gives CASSAFTGYGYTF.

The V call is TRBV9, the J call TRBJ1-2; 9 nucleotides align to TRBD1. Germline assignment: CDR1 SGDLS and CDR2 YYNGEE. The J segment lost 5 bases and the V segment lost 3 bases, leaving 5 bases of the junction unmatched. The length of the CDR3 is 14 residues. For the CDR3, the DNA is TGTGCCAGCAGCGCGGACAGGGGTAGTTATGGCTACACCTTC. Translating gives CASSADRGSYGYTF.

V and J are TRBV7-2 and TRBJ2-5, with TRBD1 matching over 8 bases. Germline CDR1 and CDR2: SGHTA and FQGNSA. The CDR3 sequence is 15 residues long. The V and J ends lost 6 bases and 4 bases, in that order; junction bases with no gene match: 10. This chain's CDR3 is CASRRDQGAGETQYF. CDR3 in DNA: TGTGCCAGCAGACGAGATCAGGGGGCTGGAGAGACCCAGTACTTC.

This clone is medium-sized (0.01 to 0.1%) within its sample. The CDR3 is CASSDPGGRGNEQFF. The CDR3, as DNA: TGTGCCAGCAGCGACCCTGGCGGTCGGGGCAATGAGCAGTTCTTC. The chain employs TRBV5-6 and TRBJ2-1; the D gene is possibly TRBD2 (5 bases). With 4 bases removed from V and 6 bases from J, the gap between germline ends came to 17 bases. This CDR3 has 15 residues. Germline V gives CDR1 SGHDT, CDR2 YYEEEE.

The V gene is TRBV27, the J gene TRBJ1-6; 9 nucleotides agree with TRBD1. There are 14 residues in the CDR3. Germline CDR1 is MNHEY and CDR2 is SMNVEV (reference sequence). V lost 4 bases to trimming and J lost 10 bases; unmatched junction nucleotides: 5. In DNA, the CDR3 is TGTGCCAGCAGTTCGGGACAGGGAATCTCACCCCTCCACTTT. This encodes CASSSGQGISPLHF.

The CDR3 is CASTPRNTEAFF. The CDR3 bases are TGTGCCAGCACTCCTAGAAACACTGAAGCTTTCTTT. V and J are TRBV6-1 and TRBJ1-1; D uncertain. This CDR3 region has 12 residues. In germline, CDR1 is MNHNS, CDR2 SASEGT. V was clipped by 7 bases and J by 2 bases, with 8 bases between them.

This sequence joins TRBV19 and TRBJ1-2, with TRBD1 matching 7 bases. V gave up 7 bases and J gave up 7 bases; unmatched junction bases: 9. There are 13 residues in the CDR3. The germline CDR1 and CDR2 sequences are LNHDA and SQIVND (reference sequence). The CDR3 DNA follows: TGTGCCAGTAAGACGACGGACAGGCTTGGCTACACCTTC. Protein sequence: CASKTTDRLGYTF.

The chain has TRBV7-6 and TRBJ1-6; tentative D call: TRBD1 (5 bases). This CDR3 region has 14 residues. Trimming left V 2 bases short and J 9 bases short, with 11 bases between. CDR1 is SGHVS, CDR2 FNYEAQ, per germline. Here the CDR3 DNA reads TGTGCCAGCAGCTTAACAGGTTTAAGTTCACCCCTCCACTTT. Protein product: CASSLTGLSSPLHF.

This clone was seen a handful of times. The CDR3: CASSQSGGIGQPQHF. In DNA form, the CDR3 reads TGTGCCAGCAGCCAATCCGGGGGAATAGGACAGCCCCAGCATTTT. The chain is built from TRBV16 and TRBJ1-5, with TRBD1 as a possible D gene (5 bases). This CDR3 region has 15 residues. Trimming removed 0 bases from V and 7 bases from J, with 13 bases in between. CDR1 KGHSY and CDR2 FQNENV come from the germline V gene.

This clone has only one observation. The chain couples TRBV30 to TRBJ2-7; 10 bases align to TRBD1. Germline V gene sequence: CDR1 GTSNPN, CDR2 SVGIG (reference sequence). The V gene end was trimmed by 7 bases and the J gene end by 6 bases; junction bases not matched to a gene: 9. The CDR3 covers 13 residues. Here the CDR3 DNA reads TGTGCCTACTCCCCCGGGACAGGGGTCGAGCAGTACTTC. This gives the protein CAYSPGTGVEQYF.

The chain joins TRBV7-8 to TRBJ2-7; 8 nucleotides line up with TRBD1. The CDR3 is 16 amino acids. Germline V gene lookup returns CDR1 SGHVS and CDR2 FQNEAQ. V shed 3 bases and J 4 bases; nucleotides not matched to a gene: 11. CDR3 in DNA: TGTGCCAGCAGCTTGAGAGGACAGGGCGTTCTATACGAGCAGTACTTC. It translates to CASSLRGQGVLYEQYF.